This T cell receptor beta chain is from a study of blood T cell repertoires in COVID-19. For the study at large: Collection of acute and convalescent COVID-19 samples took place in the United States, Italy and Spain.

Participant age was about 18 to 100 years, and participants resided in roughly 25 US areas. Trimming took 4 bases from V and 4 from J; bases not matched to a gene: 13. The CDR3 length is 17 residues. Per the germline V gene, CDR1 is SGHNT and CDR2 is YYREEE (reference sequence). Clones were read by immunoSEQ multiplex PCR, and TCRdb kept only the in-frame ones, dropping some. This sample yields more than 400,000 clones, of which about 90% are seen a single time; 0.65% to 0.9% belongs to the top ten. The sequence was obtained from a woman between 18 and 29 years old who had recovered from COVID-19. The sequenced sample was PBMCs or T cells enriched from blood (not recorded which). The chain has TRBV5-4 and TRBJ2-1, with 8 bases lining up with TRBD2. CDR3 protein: CASSAAGTRGLYNEQFF. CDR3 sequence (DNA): TGTGCCAGCAGCGCCGCCGGGACTAGAGGGCTTTACAATGAGCAGTTCTTC.